This TCR beta chain originates from a study of T cells in Graves' hyperthyroidism and ophthalmopathy. RNA transcripts were the template for amplifying TCR beta CDR3 regions. HTBI primers were the set used in a first-round RT-PCR of the TCR CDR3. TCRdb re-analysed the multiplex PCR reads in MiXCR, keeping a single row per CDR3 protein. Of about 320,000 distinct CDR3 sequences in the sample, roughly 15% are singletons; the top ten hold 33%. Based on clinical symptoms, serum thyroxine and TRAb, thyroid ultrasound and orbital computed tomography, diagnoses were reached. This clonotype came up many times. The specimen sequenced was blood. This sequence originates from a man aged 30 to 45 with Graves' hyperthyroidism.

The CDR3 here is CASKGSSGSITQYF. The DNA for the CDR3 is TGTGCCAGCAAGGGCTCTAGCGGAAGTATAACGCAGTATTTT. The rearrangement uses TRBV2 and TRBJ2-3; 7 bases are a match to TRBD2. V shed 7 bases, J shed 9 bases, and the junction held 13 bases outside the gene matches. CDR3 length: 14 amino acids. From germline, CDR1 is SNHLY and CDR2 FYNNEI.